Listed below are T cell receptor beta chains from one sample, sequenced in a study of post-analysis software for immune sequencing data. TCRdb itself ran the PCR reads through MiXCR, one entry per CDR3 protein. The sample carries hundreds of thousands of distinct CDR3 sequences, approximately 59% recorded once. The sample consisted of blood. The receptors shown here come from a girl aged 2-15 years with multiple sclerosis. The CDR3 runs from the conserved cysteine through the conserved F or W. Fields, in order: J gene, D gene, V gene, clone size, CDR3 DNA, CDR3 protein. D genes are given only for firm matches. The size of a clone is reported for some rows only, either as once, few or many, or as a class for expanded clones.

J gene: TRBJ2-1; D gene: -; V gene: TRBV12-3/TRBV12-4; clone size: few; CDR3 DNA: TGTGCCAGCAGTTTAGGGAGAGGGGGTACCTACAATGAGCAGTTCTTC; CDR3 protein: CASSLGRGGTYNEQFF
J gene: TRBJ2-6; D gene: -; V gene: TRBV6-2/TRBV6-3; clone size: few; CDR3 DNA: TGTGCCAGCAGTTACTCCCACGCTAGGGGCCCGGGGGCCAACGTCCTGACTTTC; CDR3 protein: CASSYSHARGPGANVLTF
J gene: TRBJ2-2; D gene: TRBD1; V gene: TRBV15; clone size: -; CDR3 DNA: TGTGCCACCAGCCGAGACAGGGGGGCGGCCGGGGAGCTGTTTTTT; CDR3 protein: CATSRDRGAAGELFF
J gene: TRBJ2-7; D gene: TRBD1; V gene: TRBV12-3/TRBV12-4; clone size: -; CDR3 DNA: TGTGCCAGCAGTCCCGGGACAGGGGTCTACTACGAGCAGTACTTC; CDR3 protein: CASSPGTGVYYEQYF
J gene: TRBJ2-3; D gene: TRBD2; V gene: TRBV6-7; clone size: -; CDR3 DNA: TGTGCCAGCAGTCTTCGGAAATACGGGAGGAAGTTCACGCAGTATTTT; CDR3 protein: CASSLRKYGRKFTQYF
J gene: TRBJ2-4; D gene: -; V gene: TRBV6-6; clone size: -; CDR3 DNA: TGTGCCAGCAGCCCCGGCGGGATGGGGGGTGCCAAAAACATTCAGTACTTC; CDR3 protein: CASSPGGMGGAKNIQYF
J gene: TRBJ2-7; D gene: TRBD1; V gene: TRBV12-3/TRBV12-4; clone size: once; CDR3 DNA: TGTGCCAGCAGTTTAAGACAGGGGGCCTTCGAGCAGTACTTC; CDR3 protein: CASSLRQGAFEQYF
J gene: TRBJ2-3; D gene: -; V gene: TRBV7-8; clone size: -; CDR3 DNA: TGTGCCAGCAGCTTAGCGCTCAGAACAGATACGCAGTATTTT; CDR3 protein: CASSLALRTDTQYF
J gene: TRBJ2-7; D gene: -; V gene: TRBV6-1; clone size: -; CDR3 DNA: TGTGCCAGCAGTCCAGGAACAGTCCTCTACGAGCAGTACTTC; CDR3 protein: CASSPGTVLYEQYF
J gene: TRBJ2-1; D gene: -; V gene: TRBV4-1; clone size: -; CDR3 DNA: TGCGCCAGCAGCCAAGATAGGTCCAGCGTACGTGAGCAGTTCTTC; CDR3 protein: CASSQDRSSVREQFF
J gene: TRBJ2-1; D gene: TRBD2; V gene: TRBV20-1; clone size: -; CDR3 DNA: TGCAGTGCTTTTCCGCTAACACTAGCGGGAGCCGAACCCAATGAGCAGTTCTTC; CDR3 protein: CSAFPLTLAGAEPNEQFF
J gene: TRBJ1-2; D gene: TRBD1; V gene: TRBV20-1; clone size: few; CDR3 DNA: TGCAGTGCTAGTGGGACAGACAACTATGGCTACACCTTC; CDR3 protein: CSASGTDNYGYTF
J gene: TRBJ2-5; D gene: -; V gene: TRBV12-3/TRBV12-4; clone size: -; CDR3 DNA: TGTGCCAGCAGTGTGAATTCAAGGAGAGAGACCCAGTACTTC; CDR3 protein: CASSVNSRRETQYF
J gene: TRBJ2-5; D gene: -; V gene: TRBV7-2; clone size: few; CDR3 DNA: TGTGCCAGCAGCTTAGCGGGACAATCCCAAGAGACCCAGTACTTC; CDR3 protein: CASSLAGQSQETQYF
J gene: TRBJ2-3; D gene: -; V gene: TRBV5-1; clone size: many; CDR3 DNA: TGTGCCAGCAGGAGCACAGATACGCAGTATTTT; CDR3 protein: CASRSTDTQYF
J gene: TRBJ2-3; D gene: -; V gene: TRBV21-1; clone size: -; CDR3 DNA: TGTGCCAGCAGCAAACTCGGGACTAGCGGGGATATCATAGTGGTAGATACGCAGTATTTT; CDR3 protein: CASSKLGTSGDIIVVDTQYF
J gene: TRBJ2-7; D gene: -; V gene: TRBV7-9; clone size: -; CDR3 DNA: TGTGCCAGCAGCTTAGCGCTTAGCCCGACCTACGAGCAGTACTTC; CDR3 protein: CASSLALSPTYEQYF
J gene: TRBJ2-7; D gene: TRBD2; V gene: TRBV12-3/TRBV12-4; clone size: -; CDR3 DNA: TGTGCCAGCAGGCCGGGACTAGCGGGACCTGGCCTCTACGAGCAGTACTTC; CDR3 protein: CASRPGLAGPGLYEQYF
J gene: TRBJ2-1; D gene: -; V gene: TRBV24-1; clone size: -; CDR3 DNA: TGTGCCACCAGTAATAGCTCCTACAATGAGCAGTTCTTC; CDR3 protein: CATSNSSYNEQFF
J gene: TRBJ2-3; D gene: TRBD2; V gene: TRBV12-3/TRBV12-4; clone size: -; CDR3 DNA: TGTGCCAGCAGTTTAGTACAGACTAGCGGGGCAGATACGCAGTATTTT; CDR3 protein: CASSLVQTSGADTQYF
J gene: TRBJ2-7; D gene: -; V gene: TRBV4-2; clone size: -; CDR3 DNA: TGTGCCAGCAGCCAGGGTTCGGGAGACGTTCCCTACGAGCAGTACTTC; CDR3 protein: CASSQGSGDVPYEQYF
J gene: TRBJ2-7; D gene: TRBD2; V gene: TRBV7-8; clone size: -; CDR3 DNA: TGTGCCAGCAGCTCCGTTAGGACTAGCGGGACCCACGAGCAGTACTTC; CDR3 protein: CASSSVRTSGTHEQYF
J gene: TRBJ1-6; D gene: -; V gene: TRBV6-5; clone size: -; CDR3 DNA: TGTGCCAGCAGAGACAGGCTGAGCTCCTATAATTCACCCCTCCACTTT; CDR3 protein: CASRDRLSSYNSPLHF
J gene: TRBJ2-7; D gene: -; V gene: TRBV5-1; clone size: few; CDR3 DNA: TGCGCCAGCAGCCGGACCCTCGGGTCTAAAAGGGAGCAGTGCTTC; CDR3 protein: CASSRTLGSKREQCF
J gene: TRBJ1-1; D gene: -; V gene: TRBV13; clone size: -; CDR3 DNA: TGTGCCAGCACCCCTGCGGGGGGTGAAGCTTTCTTT; CDR3 protein: CASTPAGGEAFF
J gene: TRBJ2-1; D gene: TRBD2; V gene: TRBV5-5; clone size: -; CDR3 DNA: TGTGCCAGCAGTTGGACTAGCGGGTACAATGAGCAGTTCTTC; CDR3 protein: CASSWTSGYNEQFF
J gene: TRBJ2-1; D gene: -; V gene: TRBV5-1; clone size: -; CDR3 DNA: TGCGCCAGCAGCTCCTCGGGAATCTCCTACAATGAGCAGTTCTTC; CDR3 protein: CASSSSGISYNEQFF
J gene: TRBJ2-3; D gene: -; V gene: TRBV29-1; clone size: -; CDR3 DNA: TGCAGCGTTATGAAGGACACAGATACGCAGTATTTT; CDR3 protein: CSVMKDTDTQYF
J gene: TRBJ2-2; D gene: TRBD2; V gene: TRBV6-2/TRBV6-3; clone size: -; CDR3 DNA: TGTGCCAGCAGTTACTTGGTAGCGGGGGCCCGTCTTAGGTCCGGGGAGCTGTTTTTT; CDR3 protein: CASSYLVAGARLRSGELFF
J gene: TRBJ2-1; D gene: TRBD2; V gene: TRBV11-2; clone size: -; CDR3 DNA: TGTGCCAGCAGCCCTCGGACTAGCGGGGGAGGGGCTGAGCAGTTCTTC; CDR3 protein: CASSPRTSGGGAEQFF
J gene: TRBJ1-5; D gene: TRBD1; V gene: TRBV5-6; clone size: -; CDR3 DNA: TGTGCCAGCAGCCTCGGGACAGGGCCTCAGCCCCAGCATTTT; CDR3 protein: CASSLGTGPQPQHF
J gene: TRBJ1-4; D gene: -; V gene: TRBV12-3/TRBV12-4; clone size: -; CDR3 DNA: TGTGCCAGCAGCCCCAGGGCGCCGAGTGAAAAACTGTTTTTT; CDR3 protein: CASSPRAPSEKLFF
J gene: TRBJ2-5; D gene: -; V gene: TRBV12-3/TRBV12-4; clone size: -; CDR3 DNA: TGTGCCATCAGTTTTAGCTTCCAAGAGACCCAGTACTTC; CDR3 protein: CAISFSFQETQYF
J gene: TRBJ2-3; D gene: TRBD2; V gene: TRBV6-2/TRBV6-3; clone size: -; CDR3 DNA: TGTGCCAGCAGTTACCCGGGACTAAAAACTAGCACAGATACGCAGTATTTT; CDR3 protein: CASSYPGLKTSTDTQYF
J gene: TRBJ2-5; D gene: -; V gene: TRBV5-1; clone size: -; CDR3 DNA: TGCGCCAGCAGCTTGGCCGGGTCTAGCGTCCGTCAAGAGACCCAGTACTTC; CDR3 protein: CASSLAGSSVRQETQYF
J gene: TRBJ2-1; D gene: TRBD1; V gene: TRBV2; clone size: few; CDR3 DNA: TGTGCCAGCACCTGGGACAGCTCCGGTGAGCAGTTCTTC; CDR3 protein: CASTWDSSGEQFF
J gene: TRBJ2-1; D gene: -; V gene: TRBV10-1; clone size: many; CDR3 DNA: TGCGCCAGCAGTGAAATGGGTGAGCAGTTCTTC; CDR3 protein: CASSEMGEQFF
J gene: TRBJ2-7; D gene: TRBD2; V gene: TRBV6-5; clone size: few; CDR3 DNA: TGTGCCAGCAGCCCTCTAGCGGGAGGAGCCGAGCAGTACTTC; CDR3 protein: CASSPLAGGAEQYF
J gene: TRBJ1-2; D gene: -; V gene: TRBV5-5; clone size: -; CDR3 DNA: TGTGCCAGCAGCCCGCTGCCCTCGACACCGAACTATGGCTACACCTTC; CDR3 protein: CASSPLPSTPNYGYTF
J gene: TRBJ2-1; D gene: -; V gene: TRBV7-9; clone size: -; CDR3 DNA: TGTGCCAGCAGCTTAGTCCGACACAATGAGCAGTTCTTC; CDR3 protein: CASSLVRHNEQFF
J gene: TRBJ2-5; D gene: -; V gene: TRBV2; clone size: few; CDR3 DNA: TGTGCCAGCAGTGAAGGCCTAACCACTGAAGAGACCCAGTACTTC; CDR3 protein: CASSEGLTTEETQYF
J gene: TRBJ2-1; D gene: TRBD2; V gene: TRBV29-1; clone size: once; CDR3 DNA: TGCAGCGTAGGACTAGCGGGGAATGGGCAGTTCTTC; CDR3 protein: CSVGLAGNGQFF